This TCR beta chain emerged from a study of blood T cell repertoires in COVID-19. Study information: COVID-19 samples collected from the United States, Italy and Spain covered acute and convalescent phases. Sources were T cells, B-cell-depleted T cells, or PBMCs; the material itself was cDNA or gDNA.

Original methodology: By means of reference gene primer amplification, nucleated cell counts were estimated. Some clones are missing from TCRdb's copy, which holds only in-frame ones; the method was immunoSEQ multiplex PCR. That table furnishes V, J and clone size, whereas the DNA furnished D and trimming. In the table there are 160,000 or so clones, 80% to 90% of which are singletons. The CDR3 consists of 15 residues. V lost 4 bases to trimming and J lost 8 bases; unmatched junction nucleotides: 6. Germline CDR1 reads SEHNR; CDR2 reads FQNEAQ (reference sequence). This clone was seen once. The source of this sequence is a woman aged 35 to 49 with acute or convalescent COVID-19. The specimen was peripheral blood. The chain employs TRBV7-9 and TRBJ2-1; 12 bases are a match to TRBD1. The CDR3 DNA follows: TGTGCCAGCAGCTCCTGGGACAGGGGGCCCGATGAGCAGTTCTTC. Translated: CASSSWDRGPDEQFF. Full variable domain (rest looked up from reference TRBV7-9 and TRBJ2-1): DTGVSQNPRHKITKRGQNVTFRCDPISEHNRLYWYRQTLGQGPEFLTYFQNEAQLEKSRLLSDRFSAERPKGSFSTLEIQRTEQGDSAMYLCASSSWDRGPDEQFFGPGTRLTVL.